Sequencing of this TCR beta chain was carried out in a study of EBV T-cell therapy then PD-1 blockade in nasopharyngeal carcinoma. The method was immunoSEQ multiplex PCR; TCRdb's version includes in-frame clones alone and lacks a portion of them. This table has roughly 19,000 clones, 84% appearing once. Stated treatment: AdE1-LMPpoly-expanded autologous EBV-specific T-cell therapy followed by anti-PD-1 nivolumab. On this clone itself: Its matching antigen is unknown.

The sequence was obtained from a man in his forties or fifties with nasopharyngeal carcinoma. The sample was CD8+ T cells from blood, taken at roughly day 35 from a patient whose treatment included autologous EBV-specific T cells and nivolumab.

The DNA of the CDR3 is TGTGCCAGCAGCGCAGAGCTTCCGGGACTCACCCACGAGCAGTACTTC. Translating it yields CASSAELPGLTHEQYF. The chain couples TRBV6-2 or TRBV6-3 to TRBJ2-7, with a tentative D call TRBD2 (6 bases). The germline V gene has CDR1 MNHEY and CDR2 SVGEGT. The CDR3 has 16 residues. The V gene lost 6 bases and the J gene lost 5 bases, with 23 bases spanning the gap.